The TCR beta chain described here comes from a study of T cell repertoires in cytomegalovirus infection. TCRdb ran MiXCR on the reads and lists one entry per CDR3 protein. The sample carries hundreds of thousands of distinct CDR3 sequences, about 11% recorded once. Trimming cost V 4 bases and J 7 bases; bases outside gene matches: 1. The CDR3 loop spans 11 amino acids. Germline V gives CDR1 SQVTM, CDR2 ANQGSEA. The sequence was collected from a human donor in good health (CMV status not recorded). Some clones in this sample may be carry-over from other donors' samples. Material for sequencing was PBMCs. The chain is built from TRBV29-1 and TRBJ2-1, with 7 bases matching TRBD2. The DNA for the CDR3 is TGCAGCGTTGTCGGGGGGAATGAGCAGTTCTTC. Amino acid sequence: CSVVGGNEQFF.